This T cell receptor beta chain was obtained from a study of long-term antiretroviral therapy in people with HIV. About the research overall: It was about a decade before the 2015 immediate-ART recommendation that the earliest samples were taken.

Germline lookup yields CDR1 MNHNS and CDR2 SASEGT. Trimming pared 3 bases from V and 4 bases from J, leaving 6 bases between. This CDR3 is built from 12 residues. General observations from the study: Across all time points, the repertoire was dominated by clones that expanded before ART.

With regard to this clone: Its specificity is unknown.

immunoSEQ v3.0 was run at survey level. Repertoires were generated with immunoSEQ multiplex PCR, while TCRdb's copy carries only in-frame clones and drops some. In the table there are under 50,000 clones, about 89% of which are singletons. Only United States sites treated participants with HIV. This sequence was found in a woman aged 45-65 years with HIV. This specimen was unsorted PBMCs, taken 0.1 years before starting antiretroviral therapy. V usage is TRBV6-1 and J usage is TRBJ1-2; D gene uncertain. Here the CDR3 reads CASSDRIYGYTF. In DNA, the CDR3 is TGTGCCAGCAGTGACAGAATCTATGGCTACACCTTC.